Listed below are T cell receptor beta chains from one sample, sequenced in a study of technical replicates of blood from a handful of donors. Only in-frame clones appear in the TCRdb table, and some are missing; sequencing was by immunoSEQ multiplex PCR. The repertoire holds around 50,000 clones, with approximately 95% as singletons. Source material: T cells isolated from PBMCs. These receptors all come from a human donor in good health. Each CDR3 is given with its conserved first and last residue. A D gene is named only where the DNA matches it firmly. Not every row has a clone size; where given, it reads once, few, many or a size class.

DNA: TGTGCCAGCAGTTTATGGGGCAGTCGGAGCAATCAGCCCCAGCATTTT
CDR3: CASSLWGSRSNQPQHF
J: TRBJ1-5
size: -
D: -
V: TRBV27

DNA: TGCGCCAGCAGCTTGGGTTACAAACAAGAGACCCAGTACTTC
CDR3: CASSLGYKQETQYF
J: TRBJ2-5
size: -
D: -
V: TRBV5-1

DNA: TGTGCCAGCAGCTTACTTAGCGGGGCTTACAATGAGCAGTTCTTC
CDR3: CASSLLSGAYNEQFF
J: TRBJ2-1
size: -
D: TRBD2
V: TRBV7-9

DNA: TGTGCCAGCAGCTTATACGGGAGGGATAGCTCCTACAATGAGCAGTTCTTC
CDR3: CASSLYGRDSSYNEQFF
J: TRBJ2-1
size: -
D: TRBD2
V: TRBV7-8

DNA: TGTGCCAGCAGCGTAGGCAGGGGAAACATTCAGTACTTC
CDR3: CASSVGRGNIQYF
J: TRBJ2-4
size: -
D: -
V: TRBV9

DNA: TGTGCCAGTAGTTACAGTCGGGGGTCGGAAGCTTTCTTT
CDR3: CASSYSRGSEAFF
J: TRBJ1-1
size: -
D: -
V: TRBV19

DNA: TGTGCCAGCAGCTTCGGTACGAGGCCGAGCTCTGGAAACACCATATATTTT
CDR3: CASSFGTRPSSGNTIYF
J: TRBJ1-3
size: -
D: -
V: TRBV7-8

DNA: TGTGCCAGCAGCTTAACTTCTAGCGTAGCGGGAGTTGGAGATACGCAGTATTTT
CDR3: CASSLTSSVAGVGDTQYF
J: TRBJ2-3
size: -
D: TRBD2
V: TRBV7-3

DNA: TGTGCCAGCAGCTACAGGGGGCTGGGCACAGATACGCAGTATTTT
CDR3: CASSYRGLGTDTQYF
J: TRBJ2-3
size: once
D: TRBD1
V: TRBV7-8

DNA: TGTGCCAGCAGCTTGGCGTTAGGGGCAGCACATCGTCACAATGAGCAGTTCTTC
CDR3: CASSLALGAAHRHNEQFF
J: TRBJ2-1
size: -
D: -
V: TRBV5-6

DNA: TGTGCCAGCAGTGAGACAGGTCGGAATGGCTACACCTTC
CDR3: CASSETGRNGYTF
J: TRBJ1-2
size: -
D: -
V: TRBV2

DNA: TGTGCTAGTGGTTTAGGGACAGGAACTAACTATGGCTACACCTTC
CDR3: CASGLGTGTNYGYTF
J: TRBJ1-2
size: once
D: TRBD1
V: TRBV12-5

DNA: TGTGCCAGCAGTCCCCAGACGAACACCGGGGAGCTGTTTTTT
CDR3: CASSPQTNTGELFF
J: TRBJ2-2
size: once
D: -
V: TRBV6-6

DNA: TGTGCCAGCAGTGAAATAGCGTTTTCCAATGAAAAACTGTTTTTT
CDR3: CASSEIAFSNEKLFF
J: TRBJ1-4
size: -
D: -
V: TRBV6-1

DNA: TGTGCCAGCAGCCTATATAATGGTTATGGCTACACCTTC
CDR3: CASSLYNGYGYTF
J: TRBJ1-2
size: -
D: -
V: TRBV6-5

DNA: TGTGCCAGCAGCGGAACAGCTAGCGGGACCTACAATGAGCAGTTCTTC
CDR3: CASSGTASGTYNEQFF
J: TRBJ2-1
size: -
D: TRBD2
V: TRBV9

DNA: TGTGCCAGCAGCTTTGATGGGAGAATAATTGAGGCCAGTGAGCAGTACTTC
CDR3: CASSFDGRIIEASEQYF
J: TRBJ2-7
size: -
D: -
V: TRBV7-6

DNA: TGTGCCAGCAGTTTAAGCTCGAGTAATGGCTACACCTTC
CDR3: CASSLSSSNGYTF
J: TRBJ1-2
size: -
D: -
V: TRBV27

DNA: TGCAGCGTCCAACAGGGATACGAGCAGTACTTC
CDR3: CSVQQGYEQYF
J: TRBJ2-7
size: once
D: -
V: TRBV29-1

DNA: TGTGCCAGCAGCTATAACTTAGACACTGAAGCTTTCTTT
CDR3: CASSYNLDTEAFF
J: TRBJ1-1
size: -
D: -
V: TRBV9

DNA: TGTGCCAGCAGCTTAGAGGTAGCCCGTTACTCCTACGAGCAGTACTTC
CDR3: CASSLEVARYSYEQYF
J: TRBJ2-7
size: -
D: -
V: TRBV11-1

DNA: TGTGCCAGCAGCTCTCCATTGAGGGGGAGGAACACTGAAGCTTTCTTT
CDR3: CASSSPLRGRNTEAFF
J: TRBJ1-1
size: -
D: -
V: TRBV11-3

DNA: TGTGCCAGCAGTCCGACAGGAGCTTCTGGAAACACCATATATTTT
CDR3: CASSPTGASGNTIYF
J: TRBJ1-3
size: once
D: -
V: TRBV6-5

DNA: TGTGCCAGCAGCTTGGGATCAGGGGCCTACGGCTATGGCTACACCTTC
CDR3: CASSLGSGAYGYGYTF
J: TRBJ1-2
size: -
D: -
V: TRBV5-6

DNA: TGTGCCATCAAGGGACAGGTTGAGGAGACTGAAGCTTTCTTT
CDR3: CAIKGQVEETEAFF
J: TRBJ1-1
size: few
D: TRBD1
V: TRBV10-3

DNA: TGCGCCAGCAGCTCCAGACAGGGACACACCTACGAGCAGTACTTC
CDR3: CASSSRQGHTYEQYF
J: TRBJ2-7
size: -
D: TRBD1
V: TRBV4-1